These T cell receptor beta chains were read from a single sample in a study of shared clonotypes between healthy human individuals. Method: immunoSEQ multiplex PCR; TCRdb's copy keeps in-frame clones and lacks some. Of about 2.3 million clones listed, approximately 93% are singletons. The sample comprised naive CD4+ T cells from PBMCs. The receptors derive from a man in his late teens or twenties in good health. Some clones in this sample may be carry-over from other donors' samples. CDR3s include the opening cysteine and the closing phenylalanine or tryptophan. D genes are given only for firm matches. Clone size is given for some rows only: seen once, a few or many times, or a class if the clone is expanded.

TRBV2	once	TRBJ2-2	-	TGTGCCAGCAGCTCGGACGGGCTGAACACCGGGGAGCTGTTTTTT	CASSSDGLNTGELFF
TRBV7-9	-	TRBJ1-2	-	TGTGCCAGCAGCCCAATAGGGTCCCGGAATTACCCCTATGGCTACACCTTC	CASSPIGSRNYPYGYTF
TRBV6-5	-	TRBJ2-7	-	TGTGCCAGCAGGGGCCGGGACGTCAAGGAGCAGTACTTC	CASRGRDVKEQYF
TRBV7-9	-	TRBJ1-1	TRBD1	TGTGCCAGCAGCCCCTACAGGGGGCTTAATGAAGCTTTCTTT	CASSPYRGLNEAFF
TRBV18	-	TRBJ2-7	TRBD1	TGTGCCAGCTCACCCGGTAGGGGGCTTTCCTACGAGCAGTACTTC	CASSPGRGLSYEQYF
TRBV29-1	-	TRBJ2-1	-	TGCAGTGGGGCTCTTAGCTCCTACAATGAGCAGTTCTTC	CSGALSSYNEQFF
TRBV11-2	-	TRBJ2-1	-	TGTGCCAGCAGCCGTACCTACAATGAGCAGTTCTTC	CASSRTYNEQFF
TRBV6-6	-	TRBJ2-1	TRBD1	TGTGCCAGCAGTCCTGGACAGGGGATGAACTACAATGAGCAGTTCTTC	CASSPGQGMNYNEQFF
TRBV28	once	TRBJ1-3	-	TGTGCCAGCGGGCTCGGTTCCTCTGGAAACACCATATATTTT	CASGLGSSGNTIYF
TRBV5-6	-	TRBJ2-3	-	TGTGCCAGCAGCCGAAGGTCTGGGACAATAAGCGCAGATACGCAGTATTTT	CASSRRSGTISADTQYF
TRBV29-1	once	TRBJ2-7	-	TGCAGCGCTTCCGAAGGCGGGGTCTCCTACGAGCAGTACTTC	CSASEGGVSYEQYF
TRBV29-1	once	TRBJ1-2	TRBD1	TGCAGCGTGGAGAAGACAGGGAGCCCTAACTATGGCTACACCTTC	CSVEKTGSPNYGYTF
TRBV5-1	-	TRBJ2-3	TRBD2	TGCGCCAGCAGCCTTGGGACTAGCGGGAGCACAGATACGCAGTATTTT	CASSLGTSGSTDTQYF
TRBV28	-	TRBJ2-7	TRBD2	TGTGCCAGCAGTTCGAGGACTAGCGGGAGGGCAGCAGCGCAGTACTTC	CASSSRTSGRAAAQYF
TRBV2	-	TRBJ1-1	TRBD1	TGTGCCGCGGGACAGGATTTGAACACTGAAGCTTTCTTT	CAAGQDLNTEAFF
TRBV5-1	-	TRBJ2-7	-	TGCGCCAGCAGCTTGGAAAGGGGCCCCTACGAGCAGTACTTC	CASSLERGPYEQYF
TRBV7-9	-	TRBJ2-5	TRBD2	TGTGCCAGCAGCCCCTGGGGGGTAGCGGGAGACAGTAGTGGGACCCAGTACTTC	CASSPWGVAGDSSGTQYF
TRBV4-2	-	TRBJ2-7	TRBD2	TGTGCCAGCAGCCAAGCCTTCAAGGCGGGAGTCCCCCCCTACGAGCAGTACTTC	CASSQAFKAGVPPYEQYF
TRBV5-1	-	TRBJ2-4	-	TGCGCCAGCAGTTCTCCTCGACTAGCCAAAAACATTCAGTACTTC	CASSSPRLAKNIQYF
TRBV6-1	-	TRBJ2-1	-	TGTGCCAGCAGTGAATTCCTCGATGAGCAGTTCTTC	CASSEFLDEQFF
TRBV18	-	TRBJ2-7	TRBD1	TGTGCCAGCTCACGACAGGGCTTCTACGAGCAGTACTTC	CASSRQGFYEQYF
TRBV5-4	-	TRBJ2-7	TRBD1	TGTGCCAGCAGCTTAGCCCAGGGGGCGCTGGGCGAGCAGTACTTC	CASSLAQGALGEQYF
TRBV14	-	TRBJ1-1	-	TGTGCCAGCAGCCAGATGAAGACAGGGAACACTGAAGCTTTCTTT	CASSQMKTGNTEAFF
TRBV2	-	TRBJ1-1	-	TGTGCCAGCCTTCATCAGGGAAACACTGAAGCTTTCTTT	CASLHQGNTEAFF
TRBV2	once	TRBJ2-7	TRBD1	TGTGCCAGCATTTGGGACAGGGGGGACGAGCAGTACTTC	CASIWDRGDEQYF
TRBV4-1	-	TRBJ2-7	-	TGCGCCAGCAGCCAAGATACGGGCAGCTCCTACGAGCAGTACTTC	CASSQDTGSSYEQYF
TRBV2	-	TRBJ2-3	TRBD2	TGTGCCAGCAGTCCCCCCAGCGGGGGAGCCGCAGATACGCAGTATTTT	CASSPPSGGAADTQYF
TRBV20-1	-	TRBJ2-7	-	TGCAGTGCTTTCGATAGATACGAGCAGTACTTC	CSAFDRYEQYF
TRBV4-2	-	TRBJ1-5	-	TGTGCCAGCAGCCAAGATCGGCAGCTTTATCAGCCCCAGCATTTT	CASSQDRQLYQPQHF
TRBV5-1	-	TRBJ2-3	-	TGCGCCAGCAGCTTGATCGGAGGGCAGGGATGGGATACGCAGTATTTT	CASSLIGGQGWDTQYF
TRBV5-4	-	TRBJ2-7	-	TGTGCCAGCAGCTTGGGGGGTTCTAGCTCCTACGAGCAGTACTTC	CASSLGGSSSYEQYF
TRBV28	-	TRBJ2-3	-	TGTGCCAGCAGTTCGATGCGGCGGTTAAGCACAGATACGCAGTATTTT	CASSSMRRLSTDTQYF
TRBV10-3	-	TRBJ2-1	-	TGTGCCTTGGGCAGGAACAGTACCTACAATGAGCAGTTCTTC	CALGRNSTYNEQFF